One sample yielded the 26 T cell receptor beta chains listed below, sequenced in a study of Ad26.COV2.S vaccination and SARS-CoV-2 variants (TCRdb year 2021). Library preparation employed the immunoSEQ multiplex PCR assay. The source is immuneACCESS, and TCRdb retained only in-frame sequences with V and J called. Part of the clones is not carried over; for the studies checked, unresolved V genes explain less than half of this, and the remainder is unexplained. The sample has 200,000 to 300,000 clones on record, 88% of them singletons. The biggest ten clones account for 9.5% to 12% of the sample. The treatment or condition label of this sample denotes: around 19 received Ad26.COV2.S at low or high dose, single or two shots; 5 received placebo; per-sample allocation not given. For vaccine and placebo recipients, the sequenced repertoires came from samples collected on day 63 after the first injection.

The sequencing used peripheral blood, collected in a trial of Ad26.COV2.S vaccine versus placebo. The receptors here all came from a person aged 18-60 years who received the Ad26.COV2.S COVID-19 vaccine or a placebo.

The rearrangement links TRBV5-8 to TRBJ2-6; tentatively, D is TRBD2 (6 bases). The germline V gene has CDR1 SGHTS and CDR2 YDEGEE. V lost 4 bases and J lost 1, with 15 bases in between. The CDR3 covers 17 residues. The DNA of the CDR3 is TGTGCCAGCAGCAAATATTGGGGGGATTCTGGGGCCAACGTCCTGACTTTC. Protein product: CASSKYWGDSGANVLTF.

The CDR3 bases are TGTGCCAGCAGTTCCCGCGTGGGTGGGGGCCACGAGCAGTACTTC. It yields the protein CASSSRVGGGHEQYF. V is TRBV6-5 and J is TRBJ2-7, with a possible D match to TRBD1 (6 bases). Per germline, CDR1 MNHEY and CDR2 SVGAGI. The CDR3 is 15 residues long. Trimming stripped 4 bases from V and 5 bases from J, with 18 bases between.

About this clone: One end of the junction varies from germline; a read error may be responsible. V is TRBV7-7 and J is TRBJ2-1; 11 nucleotides agree with TRBD2. This CDR3 region has 15 residues. The germline CDR1 and CDR2 sequences are SSHAT and FNYEAQ (reference sequence). CDR3 loop: CASSLAGGQGDEQFF. The DNA for the CDR3 is TGTGCTAGCAGCTTAGCGGGGGGGCAGGGAGATGAGCAGTTCTTC.

This clone appeared a single time. V usage is TRBV2 and J usage is TRBJ2-3; no definite D call. The CDR3 runs to 12 residues. The germline gives CDR1 SNHLY, CDR2 FYNNEI. V was trimmed by 3 bases and J by 0 bases, leaving 1 base between them. For the CDR3, the DNA is TGTGCCAGCAGTGAGAGCACAGATACGCAGTATTTT. Its protein product is CASSESTDTQYF.

This clone showed up just once. The chain uses TRBV7-2 and TRBJ1-6; 11 bases line up with TRBD1. Losses at the gene ends were 2 bases for V and 10 bases for J; bases not matched to a gene: 10. The CDR3 has 17 amino acids. CDR1 and CDR2 from the germline V gene are SGHTA and FQGNSA. CDR3 residues: CASSLPKGQGVGSPLHF. In DNA form, the CDR3 reads TGTGCCAGCAGCTTACCGAAGGGACAGGGGGTGGGATCACCCCTCCACTTT. Full variable domain (rest looked up from reference TRBV7-2 and TRBJ1-6): GAGVSQSPSNKVTEKGKDVELRCDPISGHTALYWYRQSLGQGLEFLIYFQGNSAPDKSGLPSDRFSAERTGGSVSTLTIQRTQQEDSAVYLCASSLPKGQGVGSPLHFGNGTRLTVT.

This clone was seen once. This chain connects TRBV3-1 (or the pseudogene TRBV3-2) to TRBJ2-7; TRBD1 matches 9 bases. This CDR3 has 15 residues. With 3 bases clipped from V and 2 bases from J, the junction kept 5 bases outside the gene matches. Germline V CDR1 and CDR2: LGHDT, YNNKEL (reference sequence). CDR3 DNA: TGTGCCAGCAGCCAGACGGGACAGGGTACCTACGAGCAGTACTTC. Amino acids: CASSQTGQGTYEQYF.

The chain combines TRBV5-1 with TRBJ2-3, with unresolved D. The CDR3 totals 16 residues. The ends were cut back, 0 bases at V and 2 bases at J, with 13 bases in the middle. From germline, CDR1 is SGHRS and CDR2 YFSETQ. DNA of the CDR3: TGCGCCAGCAGCTTGGTTAGCACCCGGAACACAGATACGCAGTATTTT. It translates to CASSLVSTRNTDTQYF.

The chain links TRBV25-1 to TRBJ2-3, with D perhaps TRBD1 (6 bases). The germline V gene has CDR1 MGHDK and CDR2 SYGVNS. V was shortened by 10 bases and J by 2 bases, with 19 bases between the two germline ends. The CDR3 is 15 residues long. CDR3 coding DNA: TGTGCCACCTCGGAGACGAGGACAGCCACAGATACGCAGTATTTT. Protein: CATSETRTATDTQYF.

The chain carries TRBV7-2 and TRBJ1-1, with D perhaps TRBD1 (5 bases). The CDR3 spans 14 residues. Germline CDR1 SGHTA, CDR2 FQGNSA. The V end lost 7 bases, the J end lost 5 bases, and 17 bases lay between the germline ends. The CDR3 sequence is CASTTIGGLTEAFF. For the CDR3, the DNA is TGTGCCAGCACTACCATTGGGGGTTTGACTGAAGCTTTCTTT.

This chain connects TRBV6-2 or TRBV6-3 to TRBJ2-1, with TRBD1 matching over 7 bases. The germline V gene encodes CDR1 MNHEY and CDR2 SVGEGT. Losses at the gene ends were 5 bases for V and 4 bases for J; bases not matched to a gene: 8. The CDR3 is made up of 15 amino acids. Written as DNA, the CDR3 is TGTGCCAGCAGTAAGCTCCCGGGACAGTACAATGAGCAGTTCTTC. As protein: CASSKLPGQYNEQFF.

This chain connects TRBV3-1 (or the pseudogene TRBV3-2) to TRBJ1-2; the D is unclear. The germline V and J ends were trimmed by 0 bases and 2 bases, with 7 bases remaining between them. Germline loops: CDR1 LGHDT, CDR2 YNNKEL (reference sequence). The CDR3 loop spans 14 amino acids. CDR3 loop: CASSQDAANYGYTF. CDR3 nucleotides: TGTGCCAGCAGCCAAGATGCAGCGAACTATGGCTACACCTTC.

V usage is TRBV5-1 and J usage is TRBJ1-5; tentative D call: TRBD1 (5 bases). The germline V gene encodes CDR1 SGHRS and CDR2 YFSETQ. The CDR3 has 14 amino acids. Trimming left V 4 bases short and J 4 bases short, with 12 bases between. CDR3 loop: CASSPGHQNQPQHF. The CDR3 nucleotides are TGCGCCAGCAGCCCAGGACACCAAAATCAGCCCCAGCATTTT.

This rearrangement joins TRBV19 to TRBJ1-5; D is ambiguous. V was trimmed by 2 bases and J by 1 base, leaving 6 bases between them. CDR1 and CDR2 from the germline V gene are LNHDA and SQIVND (reference sequence). The CDR3 has 14 amino acids. The CDR3 DNA sequence: TGTGCCAGTAGTATACCTAGGAGCAATCAGCCCCAGCATTTT. It yields the protein CASSIPRSNQPQHF.

The chain recombines TRBV19 with TRBJ1-2, with TRBD1 identical over 8 bases. Germline lookup yields CDR1 LNHDA and CDR2 SQIVND (reference sequence). This CDR3 region has 15 residues. J gave up 7 bases and V 6 bases, and 13 bases lay outside the gene matches. This CDR3 is CASRFSLDRARGYTF. The CDR3 region has the DNA TGTGCCAGTAGATTTTCTCTGGACAGGGCTCGTGGCTACACCTTC.

The chain uses TRBV4-2 and TRBJ2-1; D possibly matches TRBD1 or TRBD2 (5 bases each). Germline CDR1 reads LGHNA; CDR2 reads YNFKEQ. The CDR3 runs 12 residues. The V end was cut by 1 base, the J end by 9 bases, with 7 bases between. As DNA, the CDR3 is TGTGCCAGCAGCCAAGGGGGGATTGAGCAGTTCTTC. Translation gives CASSQGGIEQFF.

CDR3 DNA sequence: TGTGCCAGTAGTACCCAAACAGGGGGGACAGATACGCAGTATTTT. Translating gives CASSTQTGGTDTQYF. This chain joins TRBV19 and TRBJ2-3; TRBD1 matches at 8 bases. The germline CDR1 and CDR2 sequences are LNHDA and SQIVND (reference sequence). The V gene end was trimmed by 4 bases and the J gene end by 3 bases; junction bases not matched to a gene: 6. The CDR3 totals 15 residues.

The chain recombines TRBV27 with TRBJ1-4, with D unresolved. The V end lost 6 bases, the J end lost 0 bases, and 11 bases lay between the germline ends. This CDR3 contains 15 residues. Germline V CDR1 and CDR2: MNHEY, SMNVEV (reference sequence). Here the CDR3 reads CASRYRFATNEKLFF. In nucleotides, the CDR3 is TGTGCCAGCAGGTATAGATTTGCAACTAATGAAAAACTGTTTTTT.

The chain combines TRBV4-3 with TRBJ2-1; 9 bases map to TRBD2. J gave up 4 bases and V 0 bases, and 4 bases lay outside the gene matches. The CDR3 is 16 residues long. Germline-derived CDR1 and CDR2 are LGHNA and YSLEER. This chain's CDR3 is CASSQDTSGGYNEQFF. The DNA of the CDR3 is TGCGCCAGCAGCCAAGATACCAGCGGGGGGTACAATGAGCAGTTCTTC.

The CDR3 spells CASTGRGGIQYF. The CDR3 DNA follows: TGTGCCAGCACCGGCAGGGGGGGCATTCAGTACTTC. The rearrangement joins TRBV12-3 or TRBV12-4 to TRBJ2-4; the D gene could be TRBD1 or TRBD2 (7 bases each). Trimming left V 7 bases short and J 9 bases short, with 13 bases between. The CDR3 has 12 residues.

The chain links TRBV7-3 to TRBJ2-7; maybe TRBD1 (5 bases). Germline assignment: CDR1 SGHTA and CDR2 FQGTGA. There are 15 residues in the CDR3. V lost 0 bases to trimming and J lost 6 bases, with 15 bases between them. The CDR3: CASSLTSTGLSEQYF. The CDR3 DNA reads TGTGCCAGCAGCTTAACTTCCACAGGCTTAAGCGAGCAGTACTTC.

This rearrangement joins TRBV5-6 to TRBJ1-5; no clear D gene. This CDR3 has 13 residues. Germline loops: CDR1 SGHDT, CDR2 YYEEEE. With 2 bases removed from V and 2 bases from J, the gap between germline ends came to 5 bases. The CDR3 region has the DNA TGTGCCAGCAGCTTTGGGGGCAATCAGCCCCAGCATTTT. The encoded protein is CASSFGGNQPQHF.

The chain is built from TRBV30 and TRBJ2-3; no definite D call. V lost 3 bases to trimming and J lost 1 base, with 8 bases between them. The CDR3 has 13 residues. Germline assignment: CDR1 GTSNPN and CDR2 SVGIG (reference sequence). CDR3 nucleotides: TGTGCCTGGAGGCTCTTGGGCACAGATACGCAGTATTTT. This sequence encodes CAWRLLGTDTQYF.

The V and J genes are TRBV30 and TRBJ1-1, with TRBD1 identical over 10 bases. Germline V lookup: CDR1 GTSNPN, CDR2 SVGIG (reference sequence). There are 15 residues in the CDR3. V gave up 5 bases and J gave up 4 bases; unmatched junction bases: 10. Here the CDR3 DNA reads TGTGCCTGGGGCGGGGGGACAGGGGTGGTCACTGAAGCTTTCTTT. Translating it yields CAWGGGTGVVTEAFF.

This chain joins TRBV24-1 and TRBJ2-1; weak D call: TRBD2 (5 bases). Germline-derived CDR1 and CDR2 are KGHDR and SFDVKD. V shed 7 bases and J shed 0 bases, with 15 bases lying between them. This CDR3 is built from 16 residues. The chain's CDR3 is CATSRGPHSSYNEQFF. In nucleotides, the CDR3 is TGTGCCACCAGCCGAGGGCCCCACAGCTCCTACAATGAGCAGTTCTTC.

The gene calls are TRBV9 and TRBJ1-1; D not certain. CDR1 and CDR2 from the germline V gene are SGDLS and YYNGEE. This CDR3 spans 16 amino acids. The V end lost 0 bases, the J end lost 1 base, and 13 bases lay between the germline ends. Here the CDR3 DNA reads TGTGCCAGCAGCGTAGCGGCAGGTTCCTCGAACACTGAAGCTTTCTTT. Translating it yields CASSVAAGSSNTEAFF.

A single count supports this clone. This sequence joins TRBV20-1 and TRBJ2-7; D remains unclear. The CDR3 is made up of 14 amino acids. Trimming left V 6 bases short and J 2 bases short, with 17 bases between. Germline V gene sequence: CDR1 DFQATT, CDR2 SNEGSKA (reference sequence). The CDR3 sequence is CSASWAGMAYEQYF. In nucleotides, the CDR3 is TGCAGTGCGAGTTGGGCAGGAATGGCCTACGAGCAGTACTTC.